This section outlines one T cell receptor (beta chain) sequence together with its context. The CDR3 sequence is 13 residues long. The trim removed 3 bases at V and 3 bases at J, leaving 2 bases unmatched. Germline-derived CDR1 and CDR2 are MNHEY and SMNVEV (reference sequence). Sequencing was performed with immunoSEQ multiplex PCR; in TCRdb, only in-frame clones are kept and a portion is missing. Here the sample spans 430,000 or so clones, approximately 90% being singletons. The data originate from a study of blood T cell repertoires in COVID-19. Overall study: The analysed material was cDNA or gDNA that came from T cells, B-cell-depleted T cells, or PBMCs.

In terms of age and location, participants ranged from about 18 to 89 years and lived in about 25 US areas. Input material: PBMCs or T cells enriched from blood (not recorded which). This chain links TRBV27 with TRBJ2-7, with 7 bases identical to TRBD2. This TCR came from a middle-aged woman who had recovered from COVID-19. The CDR3 DNA follows: TGTGCCAGCAGTTTCGGCGGGAGCTACGAGCAGTACTTC. Translation: CASSFGGSYEQYF.